Listed here are 10 T cell receptor beta chains from one sample, sequenced in a study of T cell repertoires in cytomegalovirus infection. These receptors are not linked to any known antigen. A single record per CDR3 protein comes from TCRdb applying MiXCR to the reads. The table has 900,000 to 950,000 distinct CDR3 sequences, around 32% seen once; the top ten hold around 15%. The source material was cultured CD8+ T cells from PBMCs, sampled from culture after CMV antigen stimulation. The receptor set was obtained from a human donor in good health (CMV status not recorded). Some clones in this sample may be carry-over from other donors' samples.

This chain uses TRBV27 with TRBJ2-3, with D possibly being TRBD2 (5 bases). Deletions cut 6 bases from V and 2 bases from J, with 12 bases between. Germline values: CDR1 MNHEY, CDR2 SMNVEV (reference sequence). The CDR3 totals 14 residues. CDR3: CASSTSDYTDTQYF. In nucleotides, the CDR3 is TGTGCCAGCAGCACTAGTGACTACACAGATACGCAGTATTTT.

This chain connects TRBV6-5 to TRBJ1-1, with D tentatively TRBD1 (5 bases). The CDR3 is 14 residues long. Per the germline V gene, CDR1 is MNHEY and CDR2 is SVGAGI. V shed 2 bases and J shed 6 bases, with 13 bases lying between them. CDR3 region: CASSYLGLTSEAFF. For the CDR3, the DNA is TGTGCCAGCAGTTACCTGGGACTGACTTCTGAAGCTTTCTTT.

The table lists this clonotype with a few counts. The chain uses TRBV10-2 and TRBJ1-5; TRBD1 might be the D (5 bases). There are 15 residues in the CDR3. From germline, CDR1 is WSHSY and CDR2 SAAADI. V was clipped by 2 bases and J by 4 bases, with 12 bases between them. CDR3 in amino acids: CASSEGFGGNQPQHF. The DNA for the CDR3 is TGCGCCAGCAGTGAGGGCTTTGGGGGTAATCAGCCCCAGCATTTT.

The chain has TRBV27 and TRBJ2-7; D is unresolved. The germline V gene encodes CDR1 MNHEY and CDR2 SMNVEV (reference sequence). This CDR3 has 13 residues. Trimming stripped 3 bases from V and 2 bases from J, with 8 bases between. The DNA for the CDR3 is TGTGCCAGCAGTTTGTCAGAGACCTACGAGCAGTACTTC. Translated, it gives CASSLSETYEQYF.

The chain has TRBV6-2 or TRBV6-3 and TRBJ2-7; a weak D match, TRBD1 (6 bases). This CDR3 has 14 residues. V shed 4 bases and J shed 4 bases, with 14 bases lying between them. Germline loops: CDR1 MNHEY, CDR2 SVGEGT. The CDR3 loop is CASSFQGFPYEQYV. For the CDR3, the DNA is TGTGCCAGCAGTTTCCAGGGGTTTCCGTACGAGCAGTACGTC.

The rearrangement uses TRBV12-3 or TRBV12-4 and TRBJ2-1, with 8 bases matching TRBD2. The CDR3 consists of 17 residues. V was pared by 6 bases and J by 0 bases, with 10 bases of the junction left unmatched. The CDR3 DNA sequence: TGTGCCAGCAGCAATACGCAGCGGGGGATCTCCTACAATGAGCAGTTCTTC. Its protein is CASSNTQRGISYNEQFF.

This clonotype came up many times. The chain's CDR3 is CASNSGGGNEQFF. The CDR3 DNA follows: TGTGCCAGCAATTCGGGGGGCGGAAATGAGCAGTTCTTC. The chain combines TRBV7-6 with TRBJ2-1; tentatively, D is TRBD2 (7 bases). Germline-derived CDR1 and CDR2 are SGHVS and FNYEAQ. V dropped 7 bases and J dropped 7 bases, with 14 bases sitting between them. The CDR3 covers 13 residues.

The J gene is TRBJ1-4, the V gene TRBV4-1; weak D call: TRBD1 (6 bases). Germline V gives CDR1 MGHRA, CDR2 YSYEKL. This CDR3 has 15 residues. V dropped 4 bases and J dropped 5 bases, with 14 bases sitting between them. The CDR3 sequence: CASSPPGHRNEKLFF. For the CDR3, the DNA is TGCGCCAGCAGCCCCCCGGGACATAGGAATGAAAAACTGTTTTTT.

This clonotype has just a few counts. The chain is built from TRBV7-3 and TRBJ1-2, with D possibly TRBD1 on 5 matching bases. The V end lost 0 bases, the J end lost 5 bases, and 13 bases lay between the germline ends. The CDR3 length is 15 residues. CDR1 and CDR2 (germline): SGHTA, FQGTGA. Here the CDR3 reads CASSLTRDGRYGYTF. The DNA for the CDR3 is TGTGCCAGCAGCTTAACCCGGGACGGCCGGTATGGCTACACCTTC. Complete variable domain (other parts from reference TRBV7-3 and TRBJ1-2): GAGVSQTPSNKVTEKGKYVELRCDPISGHTALYWYRQSLGQGPEFLIYFQGTGAADDSGLPNDRFFAVRPEGSVSTLKIQRTERGDSAVYLCASSLTRDGRYGYTFGSGTRLTVV.

This sequence joins TRBV27 and TRBJ1-5, with no clear D. The CDR3 extends over 14 amino acids. CDR1 MNHEY and CDR2 SMNVEV come from the germline V gene (reference sequence). V was clipped by 6 bases and J by 6 bases, with 15 bases between them. CDR3 coding DNA: TGTGCCAGCAGAACTTTGGGCAGTCCTCAGCCCCAGCATTTT. This translates into CASRTLGSPQPQHF.